Listed here are 6 T cell receptor beta chains from one sample, sequenced in a study of blood T cell repertoires in COVID-19 (dated by TCRdb to 2020 to 2022). Library preparation employed the immunoSEQ multiplex PCR assay. What TCRdb holds here is the immuneACCESS table cut down to in-frame rearrangements. Part of the clones is not present; checked against another copy, under half of the missing clones reflect an unresolved V gene, and the others are unexplained. Recorded for this sample are approximately 270,000 clones; 80% to 90% of them occurred a single time. In total, the top ten clones hold about 4% of the sample. Material: PBMCs or T cells enriched from blood (not recorded which). The receptors derive from a woman aged 25 to 39 with acute COVID-19.

As concerns this clone: In the same sample, other DNA sequences code for this CDR3. This chain uses TRBV11-2 with TRBJ2-7; 10 nucleotides line up with TRBD2. The CDR3 sequence is 15 residues long. V dropped 0 bases and J dropped 3; count of bases not matched to a gene: 2. Germline V gene sequence: CDR1 SGHAT, CDR2 FQNNGV. In DNA, the CDR3 is TGTGCCAGCAGCTTAGAGGCTAGCGGGAGCTACGAGCAGTACTTC. Protein product: CASSLEASGSYEQYF.

This chain uses TRBV27 with TRBJ2-3; 7 positions agree with TRBD2. Germline CDR1 reads MNHEY; CDR2 reads SMNVEV (reference sequence). V lost 6 bases to trimming and J lost 7 bases; unmatched junction nucleotides: 19. CDR3 size: 17 residues. CDR3 DNA: TGTGCCAGCAGACCCACCAGTTGGGGGGAGGGCCTTTATACGCAGTATTTT. Translating it yields CASRPTSWGEGLYTQYF.

The V call is TRBV30, the J call TRBJ2-7, with D perhaps matching TRBD2 (5 bases). This CDR3 has 14 amino acids. Looked up from germline, CDR1 is GTSNPN and CDR2 is SVGIG (reference sequence). V was pared by 4 bases and J by 5 bases, with 18 bases between. The CDR3 DNA follows: TGTGCCTGGACCGTAGCGAACCTACCCCACGAGCAGTACTTC. This sequence encodes CAWTVANLPHEQYF.

The chain joins TRBV7-2 to TRBJ2-3, with 8 positions matching TRBD1. The V and J ends lost 5 bases and 3 bases, in that order; junction bases with no gene match: 10. CDR1 and CDR2 from the germline V gene are SGHTA and FQGNSA. CDR3 size: 16 residues. The CDR3 here is CASSPQDRVGTDTQYF. CDR3 bases: TGTGCCAGCAGCCCTCAGGACAGGGTGGGGACAGATACGCAGTATTTT.

The V gene is TRBV25-1, the J gene TRBJ2-4; D unresolved. Germline-derived CDR1 and CDR2 are MGHDK and SYGVNS. CDR3 length: 13 amino acids. Trimming removed 3 bases at V and 0 bases at J, with 3 bases between. The CDR3 loop reads CASSDIAKNIQYF. For the CDR3, the DNA is TGTGCCAGCAGTGATATAGCCAAAAACATTCAGTACTTC. Full variable domain (missing parts from reference TRBV25-1 and TRBJ2-4): EADIYQTPRYLVIGTGKKITLECSQTMGHDKMYWYQQDPGMELHLIHYSYGVNSTEKGDLSSESTVSRIRTEHFPLTLESARPSHTSQYLCASSDIAKNIQYFGAGTRLSVL.

This clone showed up many times. The chain is built from TRBV7-9 and TRBJ2-3, with 9 bases matching TRBD1. The V gene's germline CDR1 is SEHNR and CDR2 FQNEAQ (reference sequence). CDR3 size: 14 residues. The CDR3 nucleotides read TGTGCAGGGCGTGGGACAGGGAGTACAGATACGCAGTATTTT. As protein: CAGRGTGSTDTQYF.